Below, 17 T cell receptor beta chains from the same sample are listed, as sequenced in a study of blood T cell repertoires in COVID-19. The repertoire was sequenced with immunoSEQ multiplex PCR; TCRdb's copy has only in-frame clones and lacks some. In the table there are 49,000 or so clones, around 83% of which are singletons. The sample was peripheral blood. The receptors were sampled from a man in his sixties with active COVID-19.

The J gene is TRBJ1-2, the V gene TRBV27, with D possibly TRBD1 on 5 matching bases. The CDR3 sequence is 14 residues long. Deletions cut 3 bases from V and 5 bases from J, with 13 bases between. Germline V CDR1 and CDR2: MNHEY, SMNVEV (reference sequence). The CDR3 reads CASSFRGAGYGYTF. The CDR3 DNA sequence: TGTGCCAGCAGTTTTCGGGGCGCGGGGTATGGCTACACCTTC.

The chain combines TRBV11-3 with TRBJ2-1; TRBD2 matches at 8 bases. CDR3 size: 17 residues. After removal of 2 bases from V and 6 bases from J, the junction contained 12 bases not matched to a gene. The germline gives CDR1 SGHNT, CDR2 YENEEA. The CDR3 nucleotides read TGTGCCAGCAGCTTATTCTCCGGGGGGGGAGCGAGCAATGAGCAGTTCTTC. The encoded protein is CASSLFSGGGASNEQFF.

V and J are TRBV7-2 and TRBJ2-7, with 10 bases identical to TRBD2. Germline-derived CDR1 and CDR2 are SGHTA and FQGNSA. This CDR3 is built from 17 residues. V lost 4 bases and J lost 2; bases outside the gene matches: 11. The CDR3 DNA is TGTGCCAGCAGCTCACGGACTAGCGGCTTTAGGGCCTACGAGCAGTACTTC. Its translation is CASSSRTSGFRAYEQYF.

The V gene is TRBV19, the J gene TRBJ1-3; D is perhaps TRBD1 (5 bases). The CDR3 is made up of 17 amino acids. Germline V gives CDR1 LNHDA, CDR2 SQIVND (reference sequence). V was trimmed by 3 bases and J by 1 base, leaving 16 bases between them. CDR3 nucleotides: TGTGCCAGTAGTATTGGGCCGGGACTCTCTTCTGGAAACACCATATATTTT. This encodes CASSIGPGLSSGNTIYF.

The chain uses TRBV29-1 and TRBJ1-3; D unresolved. The germline V gene encodes CDR1 SQVTM and CDR2 ANQGSEA. V gave up 4 bases and J gave up 0 bases, with 7 bases separating them. The CDR3 runs 13 residues. The CDR3 DNA reads as TGCAGCGTTGTCGGTTTCTCTGGAAACACCATATATTTT. This codes for CSVVGFSGNTIYF.

Here the CDR3 DNA reads TGTGCCAGCAGCGTAGAGGGGGGGCCCAACAATGAGCAGTTCTTC. The encoded protein is CASSVEGGPNNEQFF. This chain uses TRBV9 with TRBJ2-1; possibly TRBD2 for D (7 bases). The CDR3 runs 15 residues. Trimming pared 0 bases from V and 5 bases from J, leaving 12 bases between. CDR1 and CDR2 from the germline V gene are SGDLS and YYNGEE.

V and J are TRBV19 and TRBJ2-3, with a tentative D call TRBD1 (6 bases). Germline V gene data show CDR1 as LNHDA and CDR2 as SQIVND (reference sequence). The V gene lost 5 bases and the J gene lost 2 bases, with 11 bases spanning the gap. This CDR3 comprises 14 residues. Here the CDR3 reads CASSPQGTTDTQYF. The CDR3 DNA reads as TGTGCCAGTAGTCCACAGGGTACCACAGATACGCAGTATTTT.

V is TRBV6-5 and J is TRBJ1-2; perhaps TRBD1 as D (5 bases). Germline V gives CDR1 MNHEY, CDR2 SVGAGI. The CDR3 is 13 residues long. Trimming pared 6 bases from V and 8 bases from J, leaving 16 bases between. The chain's CDR3 is CASRTAGDLGYTF. The CDR3 region has the DNA TGTGCCAGCAGGACTGCGGGGGATTTGGGCTACACCTTC.

CDR3 sequence (DNA): TGTGCCAGCAGCTTTTCCGGGGTACCAAGAAATGAGCAGTTCTTC. Protein product: CASSFSGVPRNEQFF. The chain couples TRBV9 to TRBJ2-1; the D gene is possibly TRBD2 (5 bases). In germline, CDR1 is SGDLS, CDR2 YYNGEE. Trimming stripped 4 bases from V and 7 bases from J, with 18 bases between. The CDR3 spans 15 residues.

The chain recombines TRBV27 with TRBJ2-3; TRBD2 matches 16 bases. Trimming took 0 bases from V and 5 from J; bases not matched to a gene: 8. Germline V gene data show CDR1 as MNHEY and CDR2 as SMNVEV (reference sequence). CDR3 length: 19 residues. The CDR3 sequence is CASSLSGLAGGPKGDTQYF. CDR3 coding DNA: TGTGCCAGCAGTTTATCGGGACTAGCGGGAGGGCCTAAGGGAGATACGCAGTATTTT.

The chain has TRBV5-4 and TRBJ1-2, with 7 bases matching TRBD1. Germline lookup yields CDR1 SGHNT and CDR2 YYREEE (reference sequence). V trimming: 2 bases; J trimming: 4 bases; junction bases outside the gene matches: 5. The CDR3 is made up of 14 amino acids. CDR3 sequence: CASSLSRDSYGYTF. CDR3 sequence (DNA): TGTGCCAGCAGCTTAAGTAGGGACAGCTATGGCTACACCTTC.

V gene TRBV28 combines with J gene TRBJ2-5; 14 bases match TRBD2. The CDR3 consists of 17 residues. The V segment lost 6 bases and the J segment 5 bases; nucleotides outside the gene matches: 11. Per the germline V gene, CDR1 is MDHEN and CDR2 is SYDVKM. Here the CDR3 DNA reads TGTGCCAGCAGCCCAACCATGACTAGCGGGGGGGTTGAGACCCAGTACTTC. It is translated as CASSPTMTSGGVETQYF.

The chain employs TRBV7-3 and TRBJ2-3; 10 nucleotides match TRBD2. Losses at the gene ends were 3 bases for V and 9 bases for J; bases not matched to a gene: 12. The germline V gene has CDR1 SGHTA and CDR2 FQGTGA. CDR3 size: 16 residues. In nucleotides, the CDR3 is TGTGCCAGCAGCTTGGGTTTTGGGACTAGCGAAGGCACGCAGTATTTT. It specifies CASSLGFGTSEGTQYF.

The rearrangement links TRBV28 to TRBJ1-1; maybe TRBD1 (5 bases). Germline V lookup: CDR1 MDHEN, CDR2 SYDVKM. V shed 6 bases and J shed 1 base, with 12 bases lying between them. The CDR3 is 14 amino acids. This chain's CDR3 is CASRVGQGNTEAFF. CDR3 bases: TGTGCCAGCAGGGTTGGGCAGGGGAACACTGAAGCTTTCTTT.

The rearrangement links TRBV5-1 to TRBJ1-2; D is ambiguous. The ends were cut back, 0 bases at V and 3 bases at J, with 12 bases in the middle. CDR3 length: 15 residues. Germline V gene sequence: CDR1 SGHRS, CDR2 YFSETQ. The CDR3, as DNA: TGCGCCAGCAGCTTGGCAGGTCAAATGGACTATGGCTACACCTTC. Translated: CASSLAGQMDYGYTF.

The chain links TRBV2 to TRBJ2-7, with 10 bases that match TRBD2. Germline loops: CDR1 SNHLY, CDR2 FYNNEI. This CDR3 contains 18 residues. V trimming: 1 base; J trimming: 3 bases; junction bases outside the gene matches: 12. The CDR3 here is CASSEGFSGGNKRYEQYF. CDR3 sequence (DNA): TGTGCCAGCAGTGAAGGGTTTAGCGGGGGGAACAAACGCTACGAGCAGTACTTC.

The rearrangement joins TRBV5-5 to TRBJ2-5; D is ambiguous. The CDR3 spans 14 residues. CDR1 is SGHKS, CDR2 YYEKEE, per germline (reference sequence). Trimming left V 1 base short and J 4 bases short, with 11 bases between. CDR3 sequence reads: CASSLTASGETQYF. As DNA, the CDR3 is TGTGCCAGCAGCTTGACGGCCTCGGGAGAGACCCAGTACTTC.